The 22 T cell receptor beta chains below all came from one sample that was sequenced in a study of blood T cell repertoires in COVID-19. Profiling relied on immunoSEQ multiplex PCR, and the TCRdb table lists in-frame clones only, not all of them. The table has tens of thousands of clones, roughly 89% seen once. The sample consisted of peripheral blood. Every receptor here comes from a human donor in a cohort sampled during active COVID-19.

V and J are TRBV6-4 and TRBJ2-3; 11 bases line up with TRBD2. Germline trimming cut 5 bases from V and 1 base from J; bases unmatched to any gene: 5. Germline-derived CDR1 and CDR2 are MRHNA and SNTAGT. This CDR3 spans 16 amino acids. CDR3 nucleotides: TGTGCCAGCAGTCCAACTAGCGGGGGTGGCACAGATACGCAGTATTTT. Protein sequence: CASSPTSGGGTDTQYF.

In nucleotides, the CDR3 is TGTGCCAGCAGTTTAATAGGGGGCACTGAAGCTTTCTTT. It yields the protein CASSLIGGTEAFF. J is TRBJ1-1 and V is TRBV28, with D maybe TRBD1 (6 bases). Germline V CDR1 and CDR2: MDHEN, SYDVKM. The CDR3 consists of 13 residues. Deletions cut 2 bases from V and 4 bases from J, with 8 bases between.

J is TRBJ1-1 and V is TRBV11-2, with 12 bases matching TRBD1. CDR3 length equals 17 residues. Germline assignment: CDR1 SGHAT and CDR2 FQNNGV. Trimming at V came to 3 bases and at J to 5 bases, leaving 10 bases not matched to a gene. The CDR3 protein is CASSLAKGQGARTEAFF. As DNA, the CDR3 is TGTGCCAGCAGCTTGGCTAAGGGACAGGGGGCGAGGACTGAAGCTTTCTTT.

This chain joins TRBV11-2 and TRBJ1-3, with 9 bases lining up with TRBD1. Germline values: CDR1 SGHAT, CDR2 FQNNGV. This CDR3 spans 18 amino acids. The V and J ends lost 8 bases and 4 bases, in that order; junction bases with no gene match: 18. The CDR3 DNA is TGTGCCAGCCGTGAGGGACAGGGTCGGACCTACTCCGGAAACACCATATATTTT. Encoded protein: CASREGQGRTYSGNTIYF.

The chain carries TRBV4-2 and TRBJ1-5, with D possibly being TRBD1 (6 bases). Per the germline V gene, CDR1 is LGHNA and CDR2 is YNFKEQ. Trimming shortened V by 1 base and J by 4 bases, and 11 bases separated the two germline ends. The CDR3 covers 15 residues. This CDR3 reads CASSQGGQGNQPQHF. DNA for the CDR3: TGTGCCAGCAGCCAAGGGGGGCAGGGGAATCAGCCCCAGCATTTT.

The V gene is TRBV27, the J gene TRBJ1-4; TRBD1 is a possible D gene (5 bases). Trimming cost V 5 bases and J 4 bases, with 11 bases left between them. CDR3 size: 14 residues. The germline V gene has CDR1 MNHEY and CDR2 SMNVEV (reference sequence). CDR3 DNA: TGTGCCAGCAGTCCACCGGGGGGTAATGAAAAACTGTTTTTT. This codes for CASSPPGGNEKLFF.

This chain uses TRBV25-1 with TRBJ1-2; D is undetermined. CDR1 is MGHDK, CDR2 SYGVNS, per germline. The CDR3 extends over 11 amino acids. Trimming took 5 bases from V and 2 from J, leaving 3 bases between them. The CDR3: CASSSNYGYTF. The CDR3 nucleotides are TGTGCCAGCAGTTCAAACTATGGCTACACCTTC.

This clone was picked up a small number of times. The chain has TRBV21-1 and TRBJ1-1. TRBV21-1 constitutes a pseudogene. The CDR3 has 13 residues. The CDR3 reads CASSKGGYTEAFF. The DNA of the CDR3 is TGTGCCAGCAGCAAAGGCGGGTACACTGAAGCTTTCTTT.

V is TRBV19 and J is TRBJ2-7; D possibly corresponds to TRBD2 (7 bases). Germline-derived CDR1 and CDR2 are LNHDA and SQIVND (reference sequence). Trimming removed 8 bases from V and 6 bases from J, with 17 bases in between. The CDR3 runs 13 residues. The CDR3 sequence: CASLWRGPAEQYF. CDR3 DNA: TGTGCCAGTTTATGGCGGGGGCCGGCCGAGCAGTACTTC.

The count of this clone is one. A junction boundary mismatches the germline segment, possibly from a read error. The chain employs TRBV3-1 (or the pseudogene TRBV3-2) and TRBJ1-2; D is undetermined. Germline assignment: CDR1 LGHDT and CDR2 YNNKEL (reference sequence). The CDR3 totals 15 residues. The CDR3 sequence: CAGSPEAYPNYGYTF. In nucleotides, the CDR3 is TGTGCCGGCAGCCCGGAAGCGTATCCTAACTATGGCTACACCTTC.

V gene TRBV30 combines with J gene TRBJ1-4; the D gene is possibly TRBD1 (5 bases). The germline V gene has CDR1 GTSNPN and CDR2 SVGIG (reference sequence). V shed 3 bases and J shed 9 bases, with 17 bases lying between them. The CDR3 has 14 amino acids. The CDR3 loop reads CAWRWKGMGKKLFF. In DNA, the CDR3 is TGTGCCTGGAGATGGAAGGGGATGGGGAAAAAACTGTTTTTT.

This chain uses TRBV2 with TRBJ1-2, with D possibly being TRBD1 (5 bases). With 8 bases removed from V and 1 base from J, the gap between germline ends came to 17 bases. This CDR3 contains 15 residues. The germline V gene encodes CDR1 SNHLY and CDR2 FYNNEI. This CDR3 is CASSLVGGNNYGYTF. The CDR3 coding sequence is TGTGCCAGCTCCCTAGTGGGGGGGAATAACTATGGCTACACCTTC.

This clone was recorded only once. The gene calls are TRBV9 and TRBJ2-3; D call uncertain. This CDR3 has 13 amino acids. Per germline, CDR1 SGDLS and CDR2 YYNGEE. The germline V and J ends were trimmed by 1 base and 3 bases, with 6 bases remaining between them. The CDR3 loop is CASSVLVTDTQYF. DNA of the CDR3: TGTGCCAGCAGCGTATTAGTGACAGATACGCAGTATTTT.

The chain uses TRBV9 and TRBJ2-5; 12 nucleotides agree with TRBD2. The CDR3 contains 15 residues. Germline V lookup: CDR1 SGDLS, CDR2 YYNGEE. V was clipped by 4 bases and J by 3 bases; unmatched bases: 4. The CDR3 protein is CASSQGLAGKETQYF. CDR3 nucleotides: TGTGCCAGCAGCCAGGGACTAGCGGGTAAAGAGACCCAGTACTTC.

The chain employs TRBV3-1 (or the pseudogene TRBV3-2) and TRBJ1-6; weak D call: TRBD1 (6 bases). The CDR3 length is 19 residues. In germline, CDR1 is LGHDT, CDR2 YNNKEL (reference sequence). Trimming cost V 0 bases and J 8 bases, with 23 bases left between them. The CDR3, as DNA: TGTGCCAGCAGCCAAGATTTTACCGCCCCCGGGACACCGGATTCACCCCTCCACTTT. It yields the protein CASSQDFTAPGTPDSPLHF.

The V gene is TRBV19, the J gene TRBJ1-3; 8 bases are a match to TRBD1. J lost 2 bases, V lost 8 bases, and 8 bases had no gene match. Germline V lookup: CDR1 LNHDA, CDR2 SQIVND (reference sequence). This CDR3 spans 15 amino acids. The CDR3, as DNA: TGTGCCAGTGACCGGAGACAGGGGCCTGGAAACACCATATATTTT. Its protein is CASDRRQGPGNTIYF.

V usage is TRBV21-1 and J usage is TRBJ2-5; the D segment call TRBD1 is taken from the table without a DNA check. TRBV21-1 is termed a pseudogene. The CDR3 has 17 amino acids. CDR3 in amino acids: CASPRYIGWTARETQYF. In DNA form, the CDR3 reads TGTGCCAGCCCGAGATATATCGGGTGGACAGCTAGAGAGACCCAGTACTTC.

This chain joins TRBV5-1 and TRBJ1-1; 10 nucleotides align to TRBD1. The CDR3 loop spans 15 amino acids. CDR1 is SGHRS, CDR2 YFSETQ, per germline. V trimming: 0 bases; J trimming: 5 bases; junction bases outside the gene matches: 4. The CDR3 loop reads CASSLGDRGGTEAFF. CDR3 bases: TGCGCCAGCAGCTTGGGGGACAGGGGCGGGACTGAAGCTTTCTTT.

This chain links TRBV11-2 with TRBJ1-1, with D uncertain. This CDR3 has 15 residues. Per germline, CDR1 SGHAT and CDR2 FQNNGV. Trimming cost V 2 bases and J 2 bases, with 12 bases left between them. Written as DNA, the CDR3 is TGTGCCAGCAGCTTATGGAGGGCAGACAACACTGAAGCTTTCTTT. This sequence encodes CASSLWRADNTEAFF.

This chain joins TRBV28 and TRBJ1-3, with 10 bases fitting TRBD1. Germline V gene lookup returns CDR1 MDHEN and CDR2 SYDVKM. V trimming: 4 bases; J trimming: 2 bases; junction bases outside the gene matches: 8. This CDR3 contains 17 residues. The CDR3 spells CASSSYQDRGPGNTIYF. CDR3 coding DNA: TGTGCCAGCAGTTCCTACCAAGACAGGGGGCCTGGAAACACCATATATTTT.

The J gene is TRBJ2-7, the V gene TRBV9; D uncertain. This CDR3 contains 13 residues. V lost 0 bases and J lost 3, with 7 bases in between. Germline-derived CDR1 and CDR2 are SGDLS and YYNGEE. CDR3 loop: CASSVGPHYEQYF. The CDR3 DNA sequence: TGTGCCAGCAGCGTAGGTCCCCACTACGAGCAGTACTTC.

V and J are TRBV5-1 and TRBJ2-6; a weak D match, TRBD1 (6 bases). Trimming pared 4 bases from V and 5 bases from J, leaving 10 bases between. The CDR3 is 14 amino acids. The germline gives CDR1 SGHRS, CDR2 YFSETQ. The CDR3 loop reads CASSARGRANVLTF. In DNA form, the CDR3 reads TGCGCCAGCAGCGCCAGGGGCCGGGCCAACGTCCTGACTTTC.